What follows describes a single TCR beta chain. Its target is unknown. The data belong to a study of cytomegalovirus exposure and HLA in healthy donors. Study conclusions and caveats: By HLA locus, TCR association rates varied in a later analysis, with DRB1 showing the most and HLA-C the fewest. The later analysis indicated that the majority of CMV-associated TCR beta chains appeared HLA-restricted. A later analysis linked a missense DCLRE1C variant to TCR beta V- and J-gene trimming.

The V gene end was trimmed by 4 bases and the J gene end by 4 bases; junction bases not matched to a gene: 6. The CDR3 is made up of 16 amino acids. From germline, CDR1 is LNHDA and CDR2 SQIVND (reference sequence). Primers: 60 Vbeta forward and 13 Jbeta reverse. As handled by the study authors: In a later analysis, the count reached 75 million to 90 million unique TCR beta chains, with about 11 million shared. TCRdb keeps only in-frame clones here, not all; method: immunoSEQ multiplex PCR. The DNA gave D and trimming, while V, J and clone size come from that table. The repertoire consists of under 150,000 clones, with over 70% occurring once and the leading ten covering approximately 1.7%.

This TCR was sampled from a woman in her 40s in good health and CMV-seronegative. The J gene is TRBJ2-1, the V gene TRBV19, with TRBD2 matching 11 bases. Sequencing was done on a sample of PBMCs. The CDR3 is CASSSLAGGKYNEQFF. Written as DNA, the CDR3 is TGTGCCAGTAGTAGCCTAGCGGGGGGCAAGTACAATGAGCAGTTCTTC.